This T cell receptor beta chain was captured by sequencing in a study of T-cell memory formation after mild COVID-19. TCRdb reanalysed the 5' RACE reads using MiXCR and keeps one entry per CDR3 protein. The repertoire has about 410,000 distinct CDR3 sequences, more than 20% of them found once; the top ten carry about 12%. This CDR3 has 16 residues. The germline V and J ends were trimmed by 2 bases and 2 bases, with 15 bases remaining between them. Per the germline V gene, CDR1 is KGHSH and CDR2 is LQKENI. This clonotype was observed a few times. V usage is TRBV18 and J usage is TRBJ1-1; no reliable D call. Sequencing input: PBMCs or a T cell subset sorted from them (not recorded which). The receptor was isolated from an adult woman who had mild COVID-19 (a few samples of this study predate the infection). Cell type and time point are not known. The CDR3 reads CASSPASGVGNTEAFF. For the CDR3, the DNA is TGTGCCAGCTCACCAGCGTCCGGGGTAGGAAACACTGAAGCTTTCTTT.